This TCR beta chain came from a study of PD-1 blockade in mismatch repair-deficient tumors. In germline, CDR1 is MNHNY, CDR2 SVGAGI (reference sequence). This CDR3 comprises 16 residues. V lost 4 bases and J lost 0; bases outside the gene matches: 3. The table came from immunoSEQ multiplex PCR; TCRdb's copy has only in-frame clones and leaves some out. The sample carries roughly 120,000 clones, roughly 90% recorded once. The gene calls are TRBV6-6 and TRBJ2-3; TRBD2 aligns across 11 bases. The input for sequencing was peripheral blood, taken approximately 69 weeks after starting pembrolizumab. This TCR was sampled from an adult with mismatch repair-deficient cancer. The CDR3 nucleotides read TGTGCCAGCAGTTTAGGACTAGCGGGTAGCACAGATACGCAGTATTTT. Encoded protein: CASSLGLAGSTDTQYF.